This T cell receptor (beta chain) was sequenced for a study of T cells after yellow fever vaccination. For the study at large: Preparing low-cell-number fractions relied on SMART-Seq v4 Ultra Low Input. Study-level points and caveats: Peak timing came faster in the weaker secondary response, day 5 versus 15.

Trimming took 6 bases from V and 5 from J, leaving 12 bases between them. In germline, CDR1 is DFQATT, CDR2 SNEGSKA (reference sequence). CDR3 length: 12 residues. MiXCR, applied by TCRdb to the 5' RACE reads, yields one record per CDR3 protein. Of some 600,000 distinct CDR3 sequences in the sample, around an eighth were seen once. With regard to this clonotype: The antigen remains undetermined.

The V call is TRBV20-1, the J call TRBJ2-3; the D call may be TRBD1 or TRBD2 (5 bases each). This receptor was identified in a man aged 25-40 years who received the YFV17D yellow fever vaccine. The starting material was PBMCs, obtained on the day of the yellow fever booster vaccination. The CDR3: CSAEPGGDTQYF. Written as DNA, the CDR3 is TGCAGTGCGGAGCCTGGGGGAGATACGCAGTATTTT.